This T cell receptor (beta chain) was captured in a study of blood T cell repertoires in COVID-19. TCRdb keeps only in-frame clones here, not all; method: immunoSEQ multiplex PCR. The sample contains 210,000 or so clones, 70% to 90% of which appear only once. This clone was picked up one time. Trimming took off 0 bases at V and 6 bases at J, with 6 bases between the two ends. Germline CDR1 reads SGHDT; CDR2 reads YYEEEE. The CDR3 is made up of 12 amino acids. The chain joins TRBV5-6 to TRBJ1-1; D remains unclear. The receptor was derived from a woman in her late teens or twenties who had recovered from COVID-19. The material sequenced was peripheral blood. The CDR3 loop is CASSLAAAEAFF. CDR3 bases: TGTGCCAGCAGCTTGGCGGCGGCTGAAGCTTTCTTT.